Sequencing of this T cell receptor (beta chain) was carried out in a study of T cell responses to AZD1222 COVID-19 vaccine (dated by TCRdb to about 2021). About the full investigation: Because spike-specific TCR depth and breadth did not differ between the two schedules, AZD1222 recipients who got a second dose at roughly 4 weeks were pooled with those who got a second dose at roughly 12 weeks. TCR sequencing was performed for approximately 240 trial participants, of whom around 210 were given two doses of AZD1222 and some 26 were given two doses of MenACWY control vaccine. Trial participants were enrolled by age into subgroups of 18-55, 56-69 and 70-plus years, and about 150, 27 and 61 TCR-sequenced participants, respectively, were included in these subgroups.

Study-level results and caveats: In the small 56-69-year group, the increase in depth fell short of significance, most likely because of low power. Participants were mostly white British, with more females than males. The authors suggested clonal diversity may have been underestimated. A significant rise in spike-specific TCR breadth and depth was observed after two AZD1222 doses relative to day 0 and relative to MenACWY recipients. Reportedly, close to half of the unique spike-specific TCRs recognized epitopes lying outside the regions that are mutated in the B.1.351 and B.1.1.7 variants. Because no day 14 peak-response samples were available, repertoires were characterized only after the peak T cell response. Conclusions about previously exposed vaccinees are limited, since just five or six AZD1222 recipients were seropositive for SARS-CoV-2 at baseline. The whole spike protein was spanned by vaccine-associated CD4 TCRs, and dominant responses were seen in regions 160-218 and 743-854.

The CDR3 regions of human TCRbeta chains were analyzed by immunosequencing. The source study handled its data this way. TCRs in the repertoires were compared against a reference library of SARS-CoV-2-specific TCRs that had been generated with the MIRA antigen-specificity platform. Breadth was defined as the fraction of unique TCRs that were SARS-CoV-2-associated. Depth was defined as the fraction of total T cells that were SARS-CoV-2-associated. Each spike-specific TCR was assigned to its reactive spike region and to a CD4 or CD8 class using the MIRA data. Log10-transformed breadth and depth values were compared by one-way ANOVA with Sidak's multiple comparisons tests. This immuneACCESS table, as held by TCRdb, lists in-frame sequences with V and J called but not all clones. Of the missing ones, under half trace to an unresolved V gene in checked studies; the others have no known cause. V and J calls and clone size are copied from that table; D and trimming were computed from the DNA. This sample has some 150,000 clones in its table, and 90% to 95% of those were observed once. Together, the top ten hold 0.7% to 0.9% of the sample.

As to this clone: Its specific antigen is unknown. The sample holds no much larger clone one base away, and base qualities are not on file.

The label giving this sample's time point can be read as: baseline before first vaccination. The vaccinee samples were drawn from two UK trials, COV001 and COV002, one of which was a single-blind randomized controlled phase 2/3 trial testing AZD1222 (ChAdOx1 nCoV-19) in healthy adults. For TCRbeta chain sequencing, PBMC samples from trial participants were taken at day 0 and at day 28 after the second dose. This specimen consisted of peripheral blood, obtained on day 0 of AZD1222 vaccination. The clonotype comes from an adult in good health.

The CDR3 corresponds to CASSQEGSGGTQYF. The DNA reads as follows: TGCGCCAGCAGCCAAGAGGGTAGCGGCGGGACCCAGTACTTC. The receptor chain draws on TRBV4-1 and TRBJ2-5; TRBD2 is possibly the D segment (6 matching bases). From the cysteine up to the phenylalanine, the CDR3 has a length of 14 residues. This entry keeps only the CDR3 DNA: 42 bases, framed from base 1. The CDR1 and CDR2 encoded by the germline V gene are MGHRA and YSYEKL. V was cut back by 0 bases and J by 7 bases, leaving a gap of 12 bases between them.